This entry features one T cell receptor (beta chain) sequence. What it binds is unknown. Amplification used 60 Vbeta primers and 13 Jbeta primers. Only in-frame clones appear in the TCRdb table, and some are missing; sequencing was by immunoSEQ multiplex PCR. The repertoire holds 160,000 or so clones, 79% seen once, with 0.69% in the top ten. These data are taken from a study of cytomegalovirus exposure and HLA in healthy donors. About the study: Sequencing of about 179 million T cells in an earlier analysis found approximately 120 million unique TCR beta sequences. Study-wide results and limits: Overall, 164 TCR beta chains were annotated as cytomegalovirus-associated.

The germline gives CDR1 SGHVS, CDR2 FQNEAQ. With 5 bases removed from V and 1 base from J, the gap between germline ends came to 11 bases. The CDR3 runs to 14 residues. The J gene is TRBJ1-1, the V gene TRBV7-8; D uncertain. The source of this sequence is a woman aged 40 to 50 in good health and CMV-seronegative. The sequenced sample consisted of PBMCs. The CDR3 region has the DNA TGTGCCAGCAGCCCCAGACTCAGGAACACTGAAGCTTTCTTT. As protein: CASSPRLRNTEAFF.